This T cell receptor (beta chain) is from a study of blood T cell repertoires in COVID-19. Study at large: Acute and convalescent COVID-19 samples came from the United States, Italy and Spain. From T cells, B-cell-depleted T cells, or PBMCs came the material, which was cDNA or gDNA.

In its sample, this clone was seen a few times. Authors' analysis steps: Reference gene primer amplification gave nucleated cell count estimates. Libraries were prepared by immunoSEQ multiplex PCR; TCRdb keeps only in-frame clonotypes and omits some of them. The V and J calls and the clone size are those of that table, but D and trimming were determined from the DNA. The table shows about 98,000 clones, with more than 60% occurring only once. Per the germline V gene, CDR1 is SGHRS and CDR2 is YFSETQ. The CDR3 contains 15 residues. V was cut by 0 bases and J by 3 bases, with 12 bases left in between. The sequenced material came from peripheral blood. This TCR derives from a man between 65 and 85 years old with acute or convalescent COVID-19. The chain combines TRBV5-1 with TRBJ1-2, with D perhaps matching TRBD1 (5 bases). The CDR3 reads CASSLGGARDYGYTF. The CDR3 DNA reads TGCGCCAGCAGCTTGGGCGGGGCGCGGGACTATGGCTACACCTTC.